These 11 T cell receptor beta chains originate from one sample sequenced in a study of CD8 T cells in ankylosing spondylitis. TCRdb re-derived calls from the 5' RACE reads in MiXCR, one entry per CDR3 protein. This table has under 250,000 distinct CDR3 sequences, around 24% appearing once. Sequencing was performed on blood, either unsorted or a sorted T cell fraction (not recorded which). The receptors were sampled from a male donor with ankylosing spondylitis or in good health (not recorded which).

The V call is TRBV20-1, the J call TRBJ2-5; a weak D match, TRBD2 (7 bases). Germline V CDR1 and CDR2: DFQATT, SNEGSKA (reference sequence). V shed 3 bases and J shed 8 bases, with 16 bases lying between them. CDR3 length equals 13 residues. CDR3 sequence reads: CSASGGPGETQYF. For the CDR3, the DNA is TGCAGTGCTAGCGGGGGGCCGGGGGAAACCCAGTACTTC.

This clonotype was detected only a few times. DNA of the CDR3: TGCAGTGCGGCGACAGGGAACTATGGCTACACCTTC. Translated, it gives CSAATGNYGYTF. The chain combines TRBV20-1 with TRBJ1-2, with 7 bases lining up with TRBD1. Germline V gene lookup returns CDR1 DFQATT and CDR2 SNEGSKA (reference sequence). This CDR3 comprises 12 residues. Trimming at V came to 6 bases and at J to 2 bases, leaving 3 bases not matched to a gene.

In its sample, this clonotype was seen many times. The chain joins TRBV5-1 to TRBJ1-2; D call uncertain. The germline V and J ends were trimmed by 8 bases and 8 bases, with 10 bases remaining between them. CDR1 SGHRS and CDR2 YFSETQ come from the germline V gene. The CDR3 is 10 amino acids. The CDR3 DNA reads as TGCGCCAGTCGTGTAAGAGGCTACACCTTC. Its translation: CASRVRGYTF.

This clonotype was seen repeatedly, ten times or more. This chain links TRBV5-5 with TRBJ2-1, with D perhaps TRBD1 (5 bases). The V end was cut by 0 bases, the J end by 7 bases, with 11 bases between. From germline, CDR1 is SGHKS and CDR2 YYEKEE (reference sequence). The length of the CDR3 is 14 residues. This CDR3 is CASSLDQGSNEQFF. CDR3 sequence (DNA): TGTGCCAGCAGCTTGGATCAGGGTTCGAATGAGCAGTTCTTC.

This clonotype was counted many times. The chain links TRBV5-1 to TRBJ2-1; D call uncertain. Between the trimmed V and J ends, which lost 0 bases and 0 bases, there was a span of 7 bases. The CDR3 length is 15 residues. Per germline, CDR1 SGHRS and CDR2 YFSETQ. The CDR3 DNA reads as TGCGCCAGCAGCTTGGGGCAGATCTCCTACAATGAGCAGTTCTTC. Amino acid sequence: CASSLGQISYNEQFF.

This clonotype has a count of ten or more. This chain joins TRBV25-1 and TRBJ2-1; TRBD1 matches at 7 bases. There are 16 residues in the CDR3. Germline-derived CDR1 and CDR2 are MGHDK and SYGVNS. V dropped 1 base and J dropped 7; count of bases not matched to a gene: 10. This CDR3 is CASSEFRGNFGNEQFF. CDR3 nucleotide sequence: TGTGCCAGCAGTGAATTCAGGGGGAATTTCGGTAATGAGCAGTTCTTC.

This clonotype was picked up many times. CDR3 in DNA: TGTGCCAGCTCACCACGCGTTGGCTCCTACGAGCAGTACTTC. Amino acid sequence: CASSPRVGSYEQYF. This rearrangement joins TRBV18 to TRBJ2-7, with D unclear. The CDR3 runs 14 residues. The germline gives CDR1 KGHSH, CDR2 LQKENI. The V gene lost 1 base and the J gene lost 0 bases, with 7 bases spanning the gap.

This clonotype was counted many times. The chain carries TRBV5-1 and TRBJ1-4; 12 positions match TRBD1. The CDR3 totals 17 residues. After removal of 4 bases from V and 3 bases from J, the junction contained 7 bases not matched to a gene. Germline V CDR1 and CDR2: SGHRS, YFSETQ. DNA of the CDR3: TGCGCCAGCAGCCCGGGACAGGGGGCGAAGGCTAATGAAAAACTGTTTTTT. Protein product: CASSPGQGAKANEKLFF.

The chain has TRBV7-2 and TRBJ2-1; D is ambiguous. Germline V gene lookup returns CDR1 SGHTA and CDR2 FQGNSA. This CDR3 region has 14 residues. The V end lost 2 bases, the J end lost 13 bases, and 18 bases lay between the germline ends. CDR3: CASSLSNGVGPQFF. In DNA, the CDR3 is TGTGCCAGCAGCTTATCGAATGGTGTAGGGCCACAGTTCTTC.

In the case of this clonotype: This could be a read error, since a much larger clone is one nucleotide away. This sequence joins TRBV7-6 and TRBJ1-1; TRBD1 might be the D (5 bases). The CDR3 loop spans 13 amino acids. Germline-derived CDR1 and CDR2 are SGHVS and FNYEAQ. V gave up 5 bases and J gave up 1 base, with 8 bases separating them. This CDR3 is CASSRGRNTEAFF. CDR3 sequence (DNA): TGTGCCAGCAGCCGGGGGAGGAACACTGAAGCTTTCTTT.

This clonotype was seen many times. The chain joins TRBV24-1 to TRBJ1-5; D unresolved. Germline V lookup: CDR1 KGHDR, CDR2 SFDVKD. CDR3 length: 14 residues. Trimming shortened V by 2 bases and J by 6 bases, and 10 bases separated the two germline ends. This chain's CDR3 is CATSDSAAGQPQHF. DNA for the CDR3: TGTGCCACCAGTGATTCGGCCGCGGGTCAGCCCCAGCATTTT.